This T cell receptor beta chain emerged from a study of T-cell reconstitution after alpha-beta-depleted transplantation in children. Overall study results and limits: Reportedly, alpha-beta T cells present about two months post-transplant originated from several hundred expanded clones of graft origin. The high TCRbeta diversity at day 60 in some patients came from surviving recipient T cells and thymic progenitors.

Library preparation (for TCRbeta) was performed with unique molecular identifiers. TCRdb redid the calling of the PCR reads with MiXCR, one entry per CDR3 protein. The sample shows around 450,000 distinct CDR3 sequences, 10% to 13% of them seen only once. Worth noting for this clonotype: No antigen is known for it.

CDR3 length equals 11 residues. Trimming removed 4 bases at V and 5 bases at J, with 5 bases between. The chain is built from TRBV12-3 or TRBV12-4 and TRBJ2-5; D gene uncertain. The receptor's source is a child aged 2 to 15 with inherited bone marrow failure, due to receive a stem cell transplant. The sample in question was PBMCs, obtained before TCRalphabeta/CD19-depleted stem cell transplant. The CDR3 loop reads CASSSAETQYF. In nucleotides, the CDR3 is TGTGCCAGCAGTTCGGCCGAGACCCAGTACTTC.